This T cell receptor (beta chain) was profiled in a study of blood T cells in healthy people across ages. Findings and limits, study-wide: Both naive CD4+ cell counts and diversity were greater in long-lived donors than in aged donors. Strong correlation was found linking TCR beta diversity to naive T cell percentage.

The use of a sample-barcoded 5' primer and a J-beta primer mix characterized a second PCR of about 7 to 12 cycles. TCRdb re-called the 5' RACE reads through MiXCR, storing one row per CDR3 protein. The repertoire consists of fewer than 1 million distinct CDR3 sequences, with under 45% occurring once and the leading ten covering nearly 20%. Comment on this clonotype: Its antigen is undetermined.

This clonotype was sampled from a man aged 55 to 70 in good health. Material: blood.

The CDR3 DNA follows: TGTGCCAGCAGTCGCTTGGGGGGGCCCAATAGCAATCAGCCCCAGCATTTT. Protein product: CASSRLGGPNSNQPQHF. The chain is built from TRBV12-3 or TRBV12-4 and TRBJ1-5; maybe TRBD1 (6 bases). This CDR3 is 17 amino acids long. The ends were cut back, 5 bases at V and 0 bases at J, with 17 bases in the middle.